Sequencing of this T cell receptor (beta chain) was carried out in a study of cytomegalovirus exposure and HLA in healthy donors (dated by TCRdb to about 2017). Some background on the complete study: An earlier analysis of roughly 630 of the donors reported roughly 300 Gb of sequence data and around 120 million unique TCR beta sequences from about 179 million T cells. To predict cytomegalovirus infection status, the study brought together high-throughput TCR immunosequencing, statistical association of individual TCRs with disease status, and machine learning. Genome-wide SNP genotypes for about 65% of the roughly 670 donors were used in a later genetic analysis, which treated that subset as a discovery cohort. The study aimed to test whether cataloging public T cell receptors could reveal signatures of past pathogen exposure. Five DR-DQ haplotypes were treated as single units for association and clustering because of strong linkage in the cohort. All discovery cohort repertoires had been generated on a single sequencing platform. Both class I and class II loci were covered by HLA typing, at four-digit resolution. Rather than using new phenotypic data, the later analysis identified candidate immune exposures from TCR beta sequences and from how often those sequences occurred across donors. Donor age, sex, ethnicity and CMV serostatus were collected together with the repertoire data. An early release that covered more than 550 HLA-typed donors contained about 290 gigabases of sequencing data and about 84 million unique TCR sequences. Among about 370 genotyped donors of the cohort, an average of around 220,000 unique TCR beta nucleotide sequences was sequenced per donor, of which 15% to 20% were non-productive. The T cell repertoires of about 700 subjects were profiled by immunosequencing and related to cytomegalovirus serostatus. A separate validation cohort of roughly 130 different subjects was used in addition to the roughly 640-subject first cohort. A later analysis re-examined previously published TCR beta repertoires from over 500 donors and added high-resolution HLA genotyping to investigate patterns of TCR occurrence. Of the 300 to 500 genotyped donors, approximately 80% were placed in the genetic ancestry cluster associated with self-reported Caucasian donors. An earlier analysis of around 640 of the donors used high-throughput TCR beta sequencing to judge whether each TCR beta V gene segment behaved as functional or pseudogenic. The number of typed donors differed by locus: roughly 620-630 for A, B, C, DRB1 and DQB1; some 500 for DQA1; fewer than 610 for DPA1; and 400 to 480 for DPB1.

Receptor libraries were prepared by the immunoSEQ multiplex PCR assay. For the multiplex PCR, a mixture combining 60 forward primers for TCR Vbeta segments and 13 reverse primers for TCR Jbeta segments was used. The CDR3 region of rearranged TCR beta genes was amplified from genomic DNA with a multiplex PCR assay. The amplified TCR beta libraries were sequenced on the Illumina HiSeq System as 87-base-pair reads. The authors' pipeline ran thus. In a later analysis, tens of millions of unique TCR beta chains were counted across the 650 to 750 repertoires, and around 11 million of these chains were shared by at least two donors. Raw reads were error-corrected and collapsed into unique sequences by a nearest-neighbor algorithm in which closely related sequences were merged to remove PCR and sequencing errors. V, D and J gene segments were assigned by aligning CDR3 sequences to IMGT reference sequences. For a sequence to be retained, a match of at least six nucleotides was required to both a V gene segment and a J gene segment. Rearrangements were called productive when the CDR3 lacked stop codons and stayed in frame with V and J; all others were non-productive. Following IMGT convention, CDR3 was defined as the stretch from the second conserved V-encoded cysteine to the conserved J-encoded phenylalanine. The earlier analysis of about 500 of the donors excluded sequences that lacked an unambiguous match to a single V gene segment. An earlier analysis of approximately 590 of the donors called V segments functional above 56.7% productive rearrangements and segregating when the between-donor standard deviation exceeded 5%. A statistical classification framework was built for diagnosing cytomegalovirus status from the catalog of TCR beta chain sequences. A later analysis assigned V and J genes by comparing TCR nucleotide sequences with IMGT/GENE-DB human TR gene sequences. The TCRdist pipeline was used in a later analysis to assign CDR3 sequences and most-parsimonious VDJ recombination scenarios. In a later analysis, each TCR beta chain was defined by its CDR3 amino acid sequence together with its V-gene family, and reads without a unique V-gene family were excluded. A later analysis removed 600 or so highly shared, low-generation-probability nucleotide sequences to deal with suspected cross-contamination and a sequencing artifact. For each public chain, a later analysis derived a clonal expansion index from normalized ranks of inferred template counts within each repertoire. Generation probabilities in a later analysis came from a VDJ recombination model fitted to out-of-frame rearrangements, and those results were checked against IGoR. In a later analysis, hypergeometric tests were used to score TCR-TCR, TCR-HLA and TCR-CMV co-occurrence, with a repertoire-size bias correction applied to TCR pairs. A later analysis estimated false discovery rates by permuting HLA or CMV assignments 20 times. A later analysis grouped co-occurring TCRs with DBSCAN, adding TCRdist sequence similarity when clustering within HLA-allele-positive subsets. For co-occurrence clustering, repertoires with fewer than 30,000 or more than 120,000 public chains were excluded, along with about five repertoires with anomalous nucleotide sharing. This immuneACCESS table, as held by TCRdb, lists in-frame sequences with V and J called but not all clones. Of the missing ones, under half trace to an unresolved V gene in checked studies; the others have no known cause. V, J and clone size were drawn from that table, and D and trimming were deduced from the DNA. The sample includes about 43,000 clones, with about two thirds observed a single time. More than 10% of the sample is taken by the ten largest.

In total, 600 or so healthy bone marrow donors made up the cohort. All cohort members were sampled while nominally healthy, although unrecorded immune exposures were likely present. The donor was CMV seropositive and belonged to the group of some 290 seropositive cohort members. Each donor provided a peripheral blood sample, and peripheral blood mononuclear cells were used for TCR beta sequencing. Genomic DNA was extracted from the blood cell samples with the Qiagen DNeasy Blood Extraction Kit. The CDR3 sequence holds 15 residues, the cysteine and phenylalanine included. Only the CDR3 DNA is retained, 45 bases long and in frame from the first base. Unmatched junction bases come to 7, with V trimmed by 4 bases and J by 3 bases. CDR1 and CDR2 are drawn from the germline V gene (reference sequence): SGHNT, YYREEE. For this clone: What antigen it recognizes has not been identified. Base-call qualities are not available, and no considerably larger clone is one nucleotide away.

The paper as a whole reports these results and caveats: Sequencing depth was assumed to be roughly uniform across donors in the presence/absence analyses, though that assumption may not hold. The study listed around 160 TCR beta chains as associated with cytomegalovirus. In a later analysis, some 17,000 TCR beta sequences were associated with specific HLA alleles at a false discovery rate of 0.05. In a later genetic analysis, a missense DCLRE1C variant was associated with V-gene and J-gene trimming of TCR beta chains, and the association was replicated in an independent cohort. Some IMGT-functional V segments, including TRBV6-2 and TRBV6-3, could not be distinguished by the 87-base-pair reads and were therefore excluded. A later genetic analysis reported fewer N-insertions in productive TCRs among donors in an Asian-associated ancestry cluster than the roughly 620-donor mean. While some public TCRs were present in many individuals, most TCR sequences turned up only very rarely across donors. The authors suggested that the approach could potentially be extended to other disease states and immunological phenotypes. In vitro tests confirmed that a few of the cytomegalovirus-associated TCR beta chains recognize cytomegalovirus antigens. According to a later analysis, most CMV-associated TCR beta chains appeared to be HLA-restricted, and the HLA associations seemed to be driven largely by CMV exposure. A further reported finding was that TCR beta sequences accurately predicted the HLA-A and HLA-B alleles for most subjects in the first cohort. According to a later analysis, TCR association rates differed among HLA loci, with DRB1 alleles showing the most associated TCRs and HLA-C alleles showing the fewest. HLA typing was unavailable for some donors at each locus, so association tests used only the typed subset. Only TCR beta chains were sequenced in this cohort, and the absence of alpha or paired-chain data limited detectable features. Cytomegalovirus status was reported to be diagnosed by the classifier with high specificity and sensitivity in both the original and validation cohorts. Because counts were too low, approximately 15 rarely observed V segments, including chromosome 9 orphons, were excluded from the earlier analysis of a few hundred of the donors. In a later analysis, HLA-associated TCR beta chains showed more clonal expansion and lower generation probabilities than non-associated chains that were equally common. Correlated functional status among segregating V segments might be attributable to linkage disequilibrium, but an unknown experimental factor could not be ruled out. For the cohort, immune exposure information was limited to CMV serostatus. When HLA alleles, especially DR and DQ, strongly co-occurred, TCR associations were difficult to assign to individual alleles. In an earlier analysis of some 500 of the donors, most TCR beta V segments were observed in productive rearrangements about 87% or about 30% of the time, broadly matching IMGT annotations. A later analysis reported that several top co-occurrence clusters appeared linked to parvovirus B19, influenza, CMV and Epstein-Barr virus. The sequencing pipeline was judged likely to have produced a cluster of highly shared sequence variants as a technical artifact.

This sequence was found in a man aged 55 to 69 in good health and CMV-seropositive. The sequence joins TRBV5-4 to TRBJ2-3; 8 bases in the junction line up with TRBD1. Sequencing input: PBMCs. The bases are TGTGCCAGCAGCATCAGGACAGGGAGGACAGATACGCAGTATTTT. Translated, this gives CASSIRTGRTDTQYF.